These 4 T cell receptor beta chains were all obtained from the same sample, sequenced in a study of memory CD4+ T cells and cytomegalovirus serostatus. Method: immunoSEQ multiplex PCR; TCRdb's copy keeps in-frame clones and lacks some. The sample includes around 44,000 clones, 76% of them seen just once. The sort gate was single viable CD3+CD4+CD8-CD45RO+ cells for memory CD4+ T cells. The material sequenced was memory CD4+ T cells from blood. The receptors stem from an adult in good health and CMV-seronegative.

This clone was seen only once. This chain joins TRBV11-2 and TRBJ2-5, with TRBD2 matching 13 bases. This CDR3 is 15 amino acids long. With 8 bases clipped from V and 5 bases from J, the junction kept 8 bases outside the gene matches. CDR1 and CDR2 from the germline V gene are SGHAT and FQNNGV. The CDR3 spells CASAPGLAGIETQYF. The DNA for the CDR3 is TGTGCCAGCGCACCGGGACTAGCGGGAATCGAGACCCAGTACTTC. Full variable domain (missing parts from reference TRBV11-2 and TRBJ2-5): EAGVAQSPRYKIIEKRQSVAFWCNPISGHATLYWYQQILGQGPKLLIQFQNNGVVDDSQLPKDRFSAERLKGVDSTLKIQPAKLEDSAVYLCASAPGLAGIETQYFGPGTRLLVL.

The J gene is TRBJ2-7, the V gene TRBV7-2; 7 positions match TRBD2. In germline, CDR1 is SGHTA, CDR2 FQGNSA. This CDR3 contains 14 residues. V shed 5 bases and J 3 bases; nucleotides not matched to a gene: 7. The CDR3 loop reads CASSRGDYNYEQYF. The CDR3 DNA reads as TGTGCCAGCAGCCGGGGGGATTATAACTACGAGCAGTACTTC.

The gene calls are TRBV7-8 and TRBJ1-1; D not resolved. The CDR3 covers 12 residues. The V end was cut by 2 bases, the J end by 4 bases, with 5 bases between. Germline-derived CDR1 and CDR2 are SGHVS and FQNEAQ. The CDR3 bases are TGTGCCAGCAGCTTATGGAGCACTGAAGCTTTCTTT. It translates to CASSLWSTEAFF.

The rearrangement uses TRBV28 and TRBJ1-2, with D unclear. Germline V lookup: CDR1 MDHEN, CDR2 SYDVKM. CDR3 length equals 12 residues. Between the trimmed V and J ends, which lost 3 bases and 4 bases, there was a span of 6 bases. The CDR3: CASSLRVYGYTF. The CDR3 bases are TGTGCCAGCAGTTTGAGGGTCTATGGCTACACCTTC.